The 19 T cell receptor beta chains below were found in one sample sequenced in a study of blood T cell repertoires in COVID-19. Profiling relied on immunoSEQ multiplex PCR, and the TCRdb table lists in-frame clones only, not all of them. Of 300,000 to 400,000 clones listed, roughly 90% are singletons. Sequenced: peripheral blood. Receptors were obtained from a woman aged 65 to 85 with COVID-19, enrolled during active disease.

This clone was counted between two and nine times. The chain has TRBV30 and TRBJ1-5; the D is unclear. The CDR3 sequence is 13 residues long. Between the trimmed V and J ends, which lost 8 bases and 0 bases, there was a span of 11 bases. From germline, CDR1 is GTSNPN and CDR2 SVGIG (reference sequence). The CDR3 DNA reads as TGTGCCGCAGTGAGGTATAGCAATCAGCCCCAGCATTTT. It codes for CAAVRYSNQPQHF.

The chain has TRBV2 and TRBJ1-6, with unresolved D. Germline V gene data show CDR1 as SNHLY and CDR2 as FYNNEI. V was cut by 5 bases and J by 2 bases, with 13 bases left in between. CDR3 size: 16 residues. CDR3 bases: TGTGCCAGCAGTCGCTCCGGGAGGGCCTATAATTCACCCCTCCACTTT. Its protein is CASSRSGRAYNSPLHF.

The chain links TRBV24-1 to TRBJ2-2; 8 nucleotides match TRBD2. Trimming cost V 4 bases and J 4 bases; bases outside gene matches: 16. The CDR3 is 19 amino acids. CDR1 is KGHDR, CDR2 SFDVKD, per germline. CDR3 residues: CATSDFGAGGAPGTGELFF. CDR3 bases: TGTGCCACCAGTGACTTCGGGGCGGGGGGCGCCCCGGGCACCGGGGAGCTGTTTTTT.

The count of this clone is one. The chain uses TRBV3-1 (or the pseudogene TRBV3-2) and TRBJ1-1, with TRBD1 as a possible D gene (5 bases). Deletions cut 5 bases from V and 4 bases from J, with 11 bases between. Germline values: CDR1 LGHDT, CDR2 YNNKEL (reference sequence). This CDR3 region has 13 residues. Here the CDR3 reads CASSRGSGTEAFF. For the CDR3, the DNA is TGTGCCAGCAGCAGGGGTAGTGGCACTGAAGCTTTCTTT.

The gene calls are TRBV5-1 and TRBJ1-2; D remains unclear. Germline CDR1 is SGHRS and CDR2 is YFSETQ. The CDR3 has 15 amino acids. The germline V and J ends were trimmed by 5 bases and 6 bases, with 20 bases remaining between them. DNA for the CDR3: TGCGCCAGCAGTTTTTCAACGGGGTTAAGCGATGGCTACACCTTC. It yields the protein CASSFSTGLSDGYTF.

The rearrangement joins TRBV19 to TRBJ1-2, with D unclear. Trimming left V 6 bases short and J 7 bases short, with 15 bases between. The CDR3 consists of 13 residues. Germline assignment: CDR1 LNHDA and CDR2 SQIVND (reference sequence). CDR3 amino acids: CASSYGEVRGYTF. The CDR3 DNA is TGTGCCAGTAGCTACGGGGAAGTCCGTGGCTACACCTTC.

This clone appeared many times. The chain employs TRBV7-9 and TRBJ1-3; no definite D call. The CDR3 is 15 residues long. Germline V gene sequence: CDR1 SEHNR, CDR2 FQNEAQ (reference sequence). Trimming removed 2 bases at V and 2 bases at J, with 10 bases between. The CDR3 sequence: CASSLKVQAGNTIYF. As DNA, the CDR3 is TGTGCCAGCAGCTTAAAGGTGCAGGCTGGAAACACCATATATTTT.

The count of this clone is one. The genes are TRBV7-2 and TRBJ2-3, with D maybe TRBD2 (6 bases). Looked up from germline, CDR1 is SGHTA and CDR2 is FQGNSA. The CDR3 runs 16 residues. V dropped 1 base and J dropped 2 bases, with 13 bases sitting between them. The CDR3 sequence is CASSLGTGVDTDTQYF. CDR3 nucleotides: TGTGCCAGCAGCTTAGGTACGGGGGTGGACACAGATACGCAGTATTTT.

This clone was seen a few times. The V call is TRBV6-2 or TRBV6-3, the J call TRBJ1-1; D unresolved. Germline CDR1 MNHEY, CDR2 SVGEGT. This CDR3 has 14 amino acids. V lost 2 bases and J 0 bases, leaving 7 bases between the germline ends. CDR3 loop: CASSYEGMNTEAFF. The CDR3, as DNA: TGTGCCAGCAGTTACGAGGGTATGAACACTGAAGCTTTCTTT.

The chain uses TRBV30 and TRBJ2-7; 7 bases agree with TRBD1. Germline assignment: CDR1 GTSNPN and CDR2 SVGIG (reference sequence). This CDR3 spans 12 amino acids. Trimming cost V 4 bases and J 0 bases; bases outside gene matches: 0. The DNA of the CDR3 is TGTGCCTGGAAGGGGGCCTCCTACGAGCAGTACTTC. It codes for CAWKGASYEQYF. Filled out from reference TRBV30 and TRBJ2-7, the complete variable domain reads SQTIHQWPATLVQPVGSPLSLECTVEGTSNPNLYWYRQAAGRGLQLLFYSVGIGQISSEVPQNLSASRPQDRQFILSSKKLLLSDSGFYLCAWKGASYEQYFGPGTRLTVT.

This clone was counted only a few times. The chain combines TRBV7-9 with TRBJ1-6; 7 bases are a match to TRBD1. CDR1 is SEHNR and CDR2 is FQNEAQ in the germline V gene (reference sequence). There are 18 residues in the CDR3. Trimming cost V 0 bases and J 0 bases; bases outside gene matches: 5. CDR3 DNA sequence: TGTGCCAGCAGCTTAGCCGGACAGGCGAGCTCCTATAATTCACCCCTCCACTTT. Encoded protein: CASSLAGQASSYNSPLHF.

This clone has only one observation. The rearrangement joins TRBV2 to TRBJ2-3, with D possibly TRBD2 on 6 matching bases. V was clipped by 5 bases and J by 3 bases, with 12 bases between them. The CDR3 runs 14 residues. Germline CDR1 and CDR2: SNHLY and FYNNEI. The CDR3 region is CASSYTSRTDTQYF. In DNA form, the CDR3 reads TGTGCCAGCAGTTATACTAGCAGGACAGATACGCAGTATTTT. Together with reference TRBV2 and TRBJ2-3, the CDR3 gives the full variable domain: EPEVTQTPSHQVTQMGQEVILRCVPISNHLYFYWYRQILGQKVEFLVSFYNNEISEKSEIFDDQFSVERPDGSNFTLKIRSTKLEDSAMYFCASSYTSRTDTQYFGPGTRLTVL.

This chain joins TRBV5-4 and TRBJ2-2; a possible D gene is TRBD2 (5 bases). CDR3 length: 12 residues. The germline gives CDR1 SGHNT, CDR2 YYREEE (reference sequence). Deletions cut 5 bases from V and 5 bases from J, with 7 bases between. The CDR3, as DNA: TGTGCCAGCAGAGGCGGGACCGGGGAGCTGTTTTTT. It encodes CASRGGTGELFF.

The rearrangement links TRBV24-1 to TRBJ1-5; TRBD1 matches 8 bases. Germline values: CDR1 KGHDR, CDR2 SFDVKD. The CDR3 has 15 residues. V lost 2 bases to trimming and J lost 9 bases; unmatched junction nucleotides: 8. The CDR3 DNA reads as TGTGCCACCAGTGATTCGACAGGGGCCAACCCGCCCCAGCATTTT. Translation: CATSDSTGANPPQHF.

This chain joins TRBV5-4 and TRBJ2-1; TRBD2 matches at 13 bases. Germline lookup yields CDR1 SGHNT and CDR2 YYREEE (reference sequence). Losses at the gene ends were 5 bases for V and 5 bases for J; bases not matched to a gene: 4. CDR3 length: 15 amino acids. The CDR3 DNA follows: TGTGCCAGCAGGGTGACTAGCGGGGGGCACAATGAGCAGTTCTTC. The encoded protein is CASRVTSGGHNEQFF. The full variable domain, with the rest looked up from reference TRBV5-4 and TRBJ2-1, is ETGVTQSPTHLIKTRGQQVTLRCSSQSGHNTVSWYQQALGQGPQFIFQYYREEENGRGNFPPRFSGLQFPNYSSELNVNALELDDSALYLCASRVTSGGHNEQFFGPGTRLTVL.

The chain combines TRBV9 with TRBJ2-3, with D perhaps TRBD1 (7 bases). V lost 3 bases and J 2 bases, leaving 16 bases between the germline ends. The CDR3 consists of 16 residues. CDR1 is SGDLS, CDR2 YYNGEE, per germline. Here the CDR3 DNA reads TGTGCCAGCAGCGAGCGGAGGGGACAGTTCACAGATACGCAGTATTTT. Encoded protein: CASSERRGQFTDTQYF.

The chain has TRBV5-1 and TRBJ1-1; no clear D gene. This CDR3 has 16 amino acids. Trimming shortened V by 0 bases and J by 2 bases, and 14 bases separated the two germline ends. Germline V gives CDR1 SGHRS, CDR2 YFSETQ. This CDR3 is CASSLVPPDSNTEAFF. In DNA, the CDR3 is TGCGCCAGCAGCTTGGTTCCCCCAGACTCAAACACTGAAGCTTTCTTT.

V gene TRBV5-1 combines with J gene TRBJ1-1; TRBD1 agrees at 11 bases. After removal of 2 bases from V and 4 bases from J, the junction contained 10 bases not matched to a gene. CDR1 is SGHRS, CDR2 YFSETQ, per germline. The CDR3 spans 17 residues. This chain's CDR3 is CASSFRDRGAGGTEAFF. CDR3 DNA: TGCGCCAGCAGCTTTCGGGACAGGGGGGCCGGAGGCACTGAAGCTTTCTTT.

This sequence joins TRBV7-2 and TRBJ2-1; D may be TRBD2 (7 bases). This CDR3 comprises 17 residues. V was shortened by 2 bases and J by 3 bases, with 17 bases between the two germline ends. The V gene's germline CDR1 is SGHTA and CDR2 FQGNSA. The CDR3 DNA reads as TGTGCCAGCAGCTTAACGTGGGGGGGCCCGATCTACAATGAGCAGTTCTTC. This sequence encodes CASSLTWGGPIYNEQFF.